This passage covers 12 T cell receptor beta chains from one sample sequenced in a study of monozygotic twins with inflammatory bowel disease. TCRdb reprocessed the 5' RACE reads and reports one entry per CDR3 protein, with no DNA. This sample lists 400,000 to 500,000 distinct CDR3 sequences; its ten largest clones have under 3%. The sequenced sample consisted of blood. The source is a human donor with ulcerative colitis or Crohn's disease, or a healthy co-twin of an affected twin (not recorded which).

V usage is TRBV15 and J usage is TRBJ2-5; the D call of TRBD1 rests on TCRdb alone, since no DNA is present to check it. The CDR3 runs 16 residues. Germline-derived CDR1 and CDR2 are LNHNV and YYDKDF (reference sequence). This CDR3 reads CATSRAGSGAQETQYF.

The CDR3 is CASSLLAGGLNYNEQFF. V usage is TRBV12-3 or TRBV12-4 and J usage is TRBJ2-1; TCRdb's D call, TRBD2, is unchecked because there is no DNA. The CDR3 contains 17 residues.

The chain couples TRBV12-3 or TRBV12-4 to TRBJ2-3; TCRdb's D call, TRBD2, is unchecked because there is no DNA. This CDR3 spans 14 amino acids. The CDR3 sequence: CASSFQLAGDTQYF.

The V call is TRBV7-7, the J call TRBJ2-3; with no DNA, the TCRdb D assignment of TRBD1 cannot be verified. The CDR3 sequence is 16 residues long. CDR1 is SSHAT and CDR2 is FNYEAQ in the germline V gene (reference sequence). CDR3 amino acids: CASSSPGSHRTDTQYF.

The J gene is TRBJ2-1, the V gene TRBV20-1; the TCRdb D gene call, TRBD1, has no DNA to confirm it. The CDR3 is 14 amino acids. CDR1 and CDR2 (germline): DFQATT, SNEGSKA (reference sequence). The chain's CDR3 is CSANPGPPGNEQFF.

The CDR3 reads CASRYQQGSYYEQYF. The rearrangement uses TRBV28 and TRBJ2-7; TCRdb indicates TRBD1, and absent DNA this call remains unverified. The V gene's germline CDR1 is MDHEN and CDR2 SYDVKM. This CDR3 spans 15 amino acids.

The chain uses TRBV29-1 and TRBJ1-2; without DNA, the TCRdb call of TRBD1 cannot be checked. Looked up from germline, CDR1 is SQVTM and CDR2 is ANQGSEA. The CDR3 consists of 15 residues. This chain's CDR3 is CSVSTGNGVGYGYTF.

The chain recombines TRBV7-3 with TRBJ2-2. The CDR3 consists of 14 residues. Germline values: CDR1 SGHTA, CDR2 FQGTGA. The CDR3 loop reads CASSPSGSTGELFF.

The chain is built from TRBV6-1 and TRBJ2-1. CDR1 is MNHNS and CDR2 is SASEGT in the germline V gene. The CDR3 covers 13 residues. The CDR3 loop reads CASSGTYYNEQFF.

V and J are TRBV11-1 and TRBJ2-3; TCRdb returns TRBD1, unconfirmable since there is no DNA. The germline CDR1 and CDR2 sequences are SGHAT and FQDESV (reference sequence). The CDR3 runs 18 residues. CDR3 sequence reads: CASSSRRTTGFGTDTQYF.

The chain has TRBV18 and TRBJ1-5. The germline V gene encodes CDR1 KGHSH and CDR2 LQKENI. The CDR3 spans 14 residues. CDR3 amino acids: CASSPPGGDQPQHF.

The chain recombines TRBV5-4 with TRBJ2-5. This CDR3 region has 14 residues. CDR1 and CDR2 (germline): SGHNT, YYREEE (reference sequence). The CDR3: CASSLGQAKETQYF.